This T cell receptor (beta chain) was observed in a study of OX40 agonist ivuxolimab in advanced cancers. The wider study: Partial responses were observed in three patients, of whom one had hepatocellular carcinoma and two had cutaneous melanoma.

Here immunoSEQ multiplex PCR was the method, and the copy in TCRdb shows in-frame clones only, minus some. Among tens of thousands of clones listed, around 94% were seen once. This CDR3 comprises 13 residues. Trimming cost V 4 bases and J 1 base, with 8 bases left between them. Germline V gene data show CDR1 as LGHNA and CDR2 as YNFKEQ. V usage is TRBV4-2 and J usage is TRBJ2-7; D remains unclear. The source material was CD4+ or CD8+ T cells sorted from blood, sampled in a trial of the OX40 agonist ivuxolimab. This receptor was identified in an adult with an advanced solid tumor such as melanoma, head and neck, liver or kidney cancer. The CDR3 is CASSPEASYEQYF. Here the CDR3 DNA reads TGTGCCAGCAGCCCAGAAGCATCCTACGAGCAGTACTTC.